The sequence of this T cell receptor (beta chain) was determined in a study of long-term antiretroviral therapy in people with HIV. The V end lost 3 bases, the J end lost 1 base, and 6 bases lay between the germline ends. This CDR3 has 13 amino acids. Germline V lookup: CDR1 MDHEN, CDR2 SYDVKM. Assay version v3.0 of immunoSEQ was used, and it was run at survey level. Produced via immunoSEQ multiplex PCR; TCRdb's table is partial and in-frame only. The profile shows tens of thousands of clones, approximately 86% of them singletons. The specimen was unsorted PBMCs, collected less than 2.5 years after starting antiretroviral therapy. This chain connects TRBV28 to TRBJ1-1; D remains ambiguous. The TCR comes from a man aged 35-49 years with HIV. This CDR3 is CASSLRENTEAFF. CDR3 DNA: TGTGCCAGCAGTTTGAGGGAGAACACTGAAGCTTTCTTT.